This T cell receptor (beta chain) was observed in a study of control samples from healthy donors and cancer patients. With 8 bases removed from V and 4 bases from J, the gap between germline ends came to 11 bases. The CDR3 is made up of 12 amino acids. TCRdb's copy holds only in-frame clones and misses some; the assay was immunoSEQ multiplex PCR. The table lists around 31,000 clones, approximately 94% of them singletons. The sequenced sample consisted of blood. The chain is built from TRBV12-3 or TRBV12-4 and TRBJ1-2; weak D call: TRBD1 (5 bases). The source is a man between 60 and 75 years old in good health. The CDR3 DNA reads TGTGCCAGCGGCAGGGTAGGCTATGGCTACACCTTC. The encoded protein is CASGRVGYGYTF.